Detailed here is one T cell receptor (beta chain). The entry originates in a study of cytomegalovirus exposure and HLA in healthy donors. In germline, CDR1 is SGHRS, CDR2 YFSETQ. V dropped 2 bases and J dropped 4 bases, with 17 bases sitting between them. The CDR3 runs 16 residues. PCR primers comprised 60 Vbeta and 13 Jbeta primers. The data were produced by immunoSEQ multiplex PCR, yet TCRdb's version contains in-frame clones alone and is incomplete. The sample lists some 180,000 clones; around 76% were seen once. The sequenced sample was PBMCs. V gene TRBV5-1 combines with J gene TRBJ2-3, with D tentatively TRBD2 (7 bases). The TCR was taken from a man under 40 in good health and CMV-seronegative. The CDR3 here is CASSFLGGREPDTQYF. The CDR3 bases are TGCGCCAGCAGCTTCCTAGGGGGGAGGGAGCCAGATACGCAGTATTTT.